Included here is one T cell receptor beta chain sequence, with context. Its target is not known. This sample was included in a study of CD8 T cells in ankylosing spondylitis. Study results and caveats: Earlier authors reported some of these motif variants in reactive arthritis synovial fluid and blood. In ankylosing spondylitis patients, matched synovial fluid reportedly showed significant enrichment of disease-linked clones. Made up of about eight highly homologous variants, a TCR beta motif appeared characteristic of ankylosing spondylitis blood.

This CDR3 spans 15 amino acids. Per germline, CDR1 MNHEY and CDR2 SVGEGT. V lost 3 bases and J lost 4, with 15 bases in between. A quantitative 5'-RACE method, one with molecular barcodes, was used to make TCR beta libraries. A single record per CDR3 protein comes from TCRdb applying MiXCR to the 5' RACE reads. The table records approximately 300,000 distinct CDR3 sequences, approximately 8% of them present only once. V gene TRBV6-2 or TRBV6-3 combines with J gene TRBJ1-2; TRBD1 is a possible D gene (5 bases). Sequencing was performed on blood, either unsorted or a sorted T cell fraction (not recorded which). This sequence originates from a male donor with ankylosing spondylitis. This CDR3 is CASSYGPRGGYGYTF. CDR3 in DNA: TGTGCCAGCAGTTATGGACCGAGGGGAGGCTATGGCTACACCTTC.